A selection of T cell receptor beta chains follows, all from one sample in a study of CD8 T cells in ankylosing spondylitis. TCRdb re-analysed the 5' RACE reads in MiXCR, keeping a single row per CDR3 protein. The sample comprises about 250,000 distinct CDR3 sequences, 18% of which are singletons, and 25% to 40% rests with the top ten. Sequencing was done on a sample of blood, either unsorted or a sorted T cell fraction (not recorded which). All receptors come from a male donor with ankylosing spondylitis or in good health (not recorded which). Both conserved end residues are part of each CDR3. The order of the fields is V gene, D gene, J gene, clone size, CDR3 DNA, CDR3 protein. D genes are given only for firm matches. Only part of the rows carry a size: once, few, many, or a class if the clone is expanded.

V: TRBV4-1; D: TRBD2; J: TRBJ2-1; size: many; DNA: TGCGCCAGCAGCCAACTGGGGACTACCGATGAGCAGTTCTTC; CDR3: CASSQLGTTDEQFF
V: TRBV20-1; D: NA; J: TRBJ1-5; size: medium-sized; DNA: TGCAGTGCCCAAGAGAGCAGGGGTAATCAGCCCCAGCATTTT; CDR3: CSAQESRGNQPQHF
V: TRBV7-6; D: TRBD1; J: TRBJ2-3; size: NA; DNA: TGTGCCAGCAGTCTTCCGGGGACAGGGGTCGCAGATACGCAGTATTTT; CDR3: CASSLPGTGVADTQYF
V: TRBV4-2; D: TRBD2; J: TRBJ2-3; size: NA; DNA: TGTGCCAGCAGCCAAGCGGCTAGCGGGATATATGATACGCAGTATTTT; CDR3: CASSQAASGIYDTQYF
V: TRBV27; D: TRBD1; J: TRBJ1-5; size: NA; DNA: TGTGCCAGCAGCCTGACGGCAGGGGGGGGCAATCAGCCCCAGCATTTT; CDR3: CASSLTAGGGNQPQHF
V: TRBV29-1; D: NA; J: TRBJ2-1; size: many; DNA: TGCAGCGTTGATAGTAACTACAATGAGCAGTTCTTC; CDR3: CSVDSNYNEQFF
V: TRBV7-9; D: TRBD2; J: TRBJ2-5; size: NA; DNA: TGTGCCAGCAGCTTCCGAGCGGGGCTCCAAGAGACCCAGTACTTC; CDR3: CASSFRAGLQETQYF
V: TRBV24-1; D: TRBD1; J: TRBJ2-5; size: few; DNA: TGTGCCACCCGAACCGGACAGGGGCCCCCCGGGGAGACCCAGTACTTC; CDR3: CATRTGQGPPGETQYF
V: TRBV13; D: TRBD2; J: TRBJ2-3; size: NA; DNA: TGTGCCAGCAGCAACACTGATTTGGGACTAGCGACCACGCAGTATTTT; CDR3: CASSNTDLGLATTQYF
V: TRBV20-1; D: TRBD2; J: TRBJ2-3; size: few; DNA: TGCAGTGCTAAGACTAGCGGGAACCCAGATACGCAGTATTTT; CDR3: CSAKTSGNPDTQYF
V: TRBV7-2; D: NA; J: TRBJ2-1; size: NA; DNA: TGTGCCAGCAGCCACCTAGGATGGGGGTTCTTC; CDR3: CASSHLGWGFF
V: TRBV25-1; D: TRBD1; J: TRBJ1-1; size: few; DNA: TGTGCCAGCAGTGAGGGACAGGGGGCGCGGTCCGAAGCTTTCTTT; CDR3: CASSEGQGARSEAFF
V: TRBV2; D: NA; J: TRBJ2-7; size: few; DNA: TGTGCCAGCACCTTAATACGGGACACAACCTACGAGCAGTACTTC; CDR3: CASTLIRDTTYEQYF
V: TRBV29-1; D: TRBD2; J: TRBJ2-1; size: few; DNA: TGCAGCGTTGAAGAGGCGGGAGAGGAAAACAATGAGCAGTTCTTC; CDR3: CSVEEAGEENNEQFF
V: TRBV7-9; D: TRBD2; J: TRBJ2-1; size: NA; DNA: TGTGCCAGCATCATGTCGGCTAGCGGTTACAATGAGCAGTTCTTC; CDR3: CASIMSASGYNEQFF
V: TRBV28; D: NA; J: TRBJ2-7; size: NA; DNA: TGTGCCAGCAGTTCACCACCTAACGACCCAAACTACGAGCAGTACTTC; CDR3: CASSSPPNDPNYEQYF
V: TRBV20-1; D: TRBD2; J: TRBJ2-7; size: NA; DNA: TGCAGTGCGAGAGGACTAGCGGATTACTACGAGCAGTACTTC; CDR3: CSARGLADYYEQYF
V: TRBV29-1; D: TRBD2; J: TRBJ2-1; size: many; DNA: TGCAGCGTTGAATGGCTAGCGGGCTACAATGAGCAGTTCTTC; CDR3: CSVEWLAGYNEQFF
V: TRBV6-4; D: TRBD2; J: TRBJ2-3; size: few; DNA: TGTGCCAGCAGTGACGGTCTAGCGGGAGGGCCAGATACGCAGTATTTT; CDR3: CASSDGLAGGPDTQYF
V: TRBV4-1; D: NA; J: TRBJ1-2; size: few; DNA: TGCGCCAGCAGCCAAGGTGGGGCGTGGAACTATGGCTACACCTTC; CDR3: CASSQGGAWNYGYTF
V: TRBV4-1; D: NA; J: TRBJ2-7; size: few; DNA: TGCGCCAGCAGCCAAGGACAGGTGTCTCACTACGAGCAGTACTTC; CDR3: CASSQGQVSHYEQYF
V: TRBV12-3/TRBV12-4; D: TRBD2; J: TRBJ2-3; size: many; DNA: TGTGCCAGCGGGACTAGCGGGGCAGATACGCAGTATTTT; CDR3: CASGTSGADTQYF
V: TRBV29-1; D: NA; J: TRBJ2-1; size: many; DNA: TGCAGCGTTGCCGGATTTGAGGGGAGCTCCTACAATGAGCAGTTCTTC; CDR3: CSVAGFEGSSYNEQFF
V: TRBV10-2; D: NA; J: TRBJ1-5; size: few; DNA: TGCGCCAGCAGTGAGGGGGACGGGCAGCCCCAGCATTTT; CDR3: CASSEGDGQPQHF
V: TRBV12-3/TRBV12-4; D: TRBD1; J: TRBJ2-5; size: NA; DNA: TGTGCCAGCAGTCCTAGGACAGGAACACAAGAGACCCAGTACTTC; CDR3: CASSPRTGTQETQYF
V: TRBV7-9; D: NA; J: TRBJ1-4; size: NA; DNA: TGTGCCAGCAGCTCGGGATCAGCCTATGAAAAACTGTTTTTT; CDR3: CASSSGSAYEKLFF
V: TRBV29-1; D: NA; J: TRBJ2-4; size: many; DNA: TGCAGCGCGACACCCGGGACCCTAAACATTCAGTACTTC; CDR3: CSATPGTLNIQYF
V: TRBV4-1; D: TRBD2; J: TRBJ2-3; size: many; DNA: TGCGCCAGCAGCCAAACCTTCATAGCGGGAGGGCCGACAGATACGCAGTATTTT; CDR3: CASSQTFIAGGPTDTQYF
V: TRBV4-1; D: NA; J: TRBJ2-1; size: NA; DNA: TGCGCCAGCAGCCAAGATCCCCCCGCGGGGTCCTACAATGAGCAGTTCTTC; CDR3: CASSQDPPAGSYNEQFF
V: TRBV5-1; D: NA; J: TRBJ1-4; size: NA; DNA: TGCGCCAGCAGCTTGGTGTGGGGGGCTGGCGAAAAACTGTTTTTT; CDR3: CASSLVWGAGEKLFF
V: TRBV20-1; D: NA; J: TRBJ2-7; size: NA; DNA: TGCAGTGCTAGGAGGGCAGGGAAGGGGCCCGAGCAGTACTTC; CDR3: CSARRAGKGPEQYF
V: TRBV29-1; D: TRBD2; J: TRBJ2-1; size: few; DNA: TGCAGCGTTGAAGTTGGACTAGCGGGAGTCAATGAGCAGTTCTTC; CDR3: CSVEVGLAGVNEQFF
V: TRBV7-3; D: NA; J: TRBJ2-2; size: few; DNA: TGTGCCAGCAGCCCGGGCCCCCGTGGCGGGGAGCTGTTTTTT; CDR3: CASSPGPRGGELFF
V: TRBV5-1; D: NA; J: TRBJ2-2; size: NA; DNA: TGCGCCAGCAGCTTCTCGACCCGGACTAAATGCACCGGGGAGCTGTTTTTT; CDR3: CASSFSTRTKCTGELFF
V: TRBV14; D: NA; J: TRBJ1-4; size: once; DNA: TGTGCCAGCAGCCTCCTTGTGAATGAAAAACTGTTTTTT; CDR3: CASSLLVNEKLFF
V: TRBV29-1; D: TRBD2; J: TRBJ2-3; size: few; DNA: TGCAGCGTCCGAGGACTAGCGGGAGCTTCCTTCCAAGCAGATACGCAGTATTTT; CDR3: CSVRGLAGASFQADTQYF
V: TRBV7-3; D: TRBD2; J: TRBJ2-5; size: NA; DNA: TGTGCCAGCAGCTTCCGGGGGGGCCAAGAGACCCAGTACTTC; CDR3: CASSFRGGQETQYF
V: TRBV27; D: NA; J: TRBJ2-7; size: NA; DNA: TGTGCCAGCAGTTTATCTAGCGGAGGTGGTTACGAGCAGTACTTC; CDR3: CASSLSSGGGYEQYF
V: TRBV5-6; D: TRBD2; J: TRBJ2-7; size: NA; DNA: TGTGCCAGCAGCTTAGCTAGCGGGAGATACGAGCAGTACTTC; CDR3: CASSLASGRYEQYF
V: TRBV3-1; D: TRBD2; J: TRBJ2-3; size: NA; DNA: TGTGCCAGCAGCCAAGATAAACTAGCGGGGGATCCTAGCACAGATACGCAGTATTTT; CDR3: CASSQDKLAGDPSTDTQYF
V: TRBV5-1; D: TRBD2; J: TRBJ2-2; size: NA; DNA: TGCGCCAGCAGCTTGGAATTAGCGGGAGGGCCGGCCGGGGAGCTGTTTTTT; CDR3: CASSLELAGGPAGELFF
V: TRBV27; D: NA; J: TRBJ2-3; size: NA; DNA: TGTGCCAGCAGTTTAATCAGCGGTCAGGATACGCAGTATTTT; CDR3: CASSLISGQDTQYF
V: TRBV20-1; D: TRBD1; J: TRBJ2-2; size: many; DNA: TGCAGTGCTAGAGTACAGGGGGACACCGGGGAGCTGTTTTTT; CDR3: CSARVQGDTGELFF
V: TRBV10-3; D: TRBD1; J: TRBJ2-7; size: few; DNA: TGTGCCATCAGCTTAGTTAGTGGGACAGATAGCTCCTACGAGCAGTACTTC; CDR3: CAISLVSGTDSSYEQYF
V: TRBV29-1; D: TRBD1; J: TRBJ1-1; size: few; DNA: TGCAGCGCCCGGACAGGAGACACTGAAGCTTTCTTT; CDR3: CSARTGDTEAFF
V: TRBV4-3; D: NA; J: TRBJ2-2; size: NA; DNA: TGCGCCAGCAGCCAAGAAATTTATAAGCGGCCGAACACCGGGGAGCTGTTTTTT; CDR3: CASSQEIYKRPNTGELFF
V: TRBV5-4; D: NA; J: TRBJ1-1; size: few; DNA: TGTGCCAGCAGCTTGGACCCATTGAACACTGAAGCTTTCTTT; CDR3: CASSLDPLNTEAFF
V: TRBV4-1; D: NA; J: TRBJ1-4; size: NA; DNA: TGCGCCAGCAGCCAAGTACAGGGTTCTAATGAAAAACTGTTTTTT; CDR3: CASSQVQGSNEKLFF
V: TRBV7-6; D: NA; J: TRBJ1-1; size: NA; DNA: TGTGCCAGCACCATTGTCCAGGGGACTGAAGCTTTCTTT; CDR3: CASTIVQGTEAFF